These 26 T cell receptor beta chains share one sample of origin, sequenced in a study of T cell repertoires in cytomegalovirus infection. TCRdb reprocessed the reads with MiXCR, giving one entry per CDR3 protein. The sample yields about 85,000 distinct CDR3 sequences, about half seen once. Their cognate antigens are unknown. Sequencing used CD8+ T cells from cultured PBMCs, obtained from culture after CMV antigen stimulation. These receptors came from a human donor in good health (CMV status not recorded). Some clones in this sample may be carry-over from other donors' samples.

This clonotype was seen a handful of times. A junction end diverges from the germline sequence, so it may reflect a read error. In DNA, the CDR3 is TGTGCTAGCAGCTCAAAGACGGCCCCGAACACCGGGGAGCTGTTTTTT. It codes for CASSSKTAPNTGELFF. This chain connects TRBV7-6 to TRBJ2-2, with D uncertain. Germline CDR1 is SGHVS and CDR2 is FNYEAQ. The CDR3 is 16 amino acids. The full variable domain, completed using reference TRBV7-6 and TRBJ2-2, is GAGVSQSPRYKVTKRGQDVALRCDPISGHVSLYWYRQALGQGPEFLTYFNYEAQQDKSGLPNDRFSAERPEGSISTLTIQRTEQRDSAMYRCASSSKTAPNTGELFFGEGSRLTVL.

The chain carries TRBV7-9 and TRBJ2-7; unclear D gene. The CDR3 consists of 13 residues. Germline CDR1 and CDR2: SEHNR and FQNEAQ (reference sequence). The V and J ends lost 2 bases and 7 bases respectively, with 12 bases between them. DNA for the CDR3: TGTGCCAGCAGCTTAACCCCCGAATTAGAGCAGTACTTC. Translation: CASSLTPELEQYF.

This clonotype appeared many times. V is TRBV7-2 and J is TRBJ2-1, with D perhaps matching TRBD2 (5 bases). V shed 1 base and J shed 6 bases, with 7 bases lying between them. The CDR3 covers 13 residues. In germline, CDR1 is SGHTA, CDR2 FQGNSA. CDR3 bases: TGTGCCAGCAGCTTAGTTGAGGGCAATGAGCAGTTCTTC. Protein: CASSLVEGNEQFF.

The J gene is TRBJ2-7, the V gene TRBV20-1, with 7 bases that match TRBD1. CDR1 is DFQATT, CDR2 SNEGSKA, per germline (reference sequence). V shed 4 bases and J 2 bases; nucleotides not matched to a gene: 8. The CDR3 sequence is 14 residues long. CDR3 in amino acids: CSATYRGTTYEQYF. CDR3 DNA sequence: TGCAGTGCTACCTACAGGGGAACCACCTACGAGCAGTACTTC.

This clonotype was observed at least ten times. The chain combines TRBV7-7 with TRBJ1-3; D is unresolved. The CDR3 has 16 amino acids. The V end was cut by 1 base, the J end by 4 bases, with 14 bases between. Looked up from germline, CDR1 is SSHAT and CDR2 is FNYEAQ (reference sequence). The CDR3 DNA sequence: TGTGCCAGCAGCTTAGGACCGCCGGCGTGGGGAAACACCATATATTTT. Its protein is CASSLGPPAWGNTIYF.

CDR3 sequence reads: CATSRDRGDYEQYF. In nucleotides, the CDR3 is TGTGCCACCAGCAGAGACAGGGGGGACTACGAGCAGTACTTC. The chain couples TRBV15 to TRBJ2-7; TRBD1 might be the D (7 bases). This CDR3 has 14 residues. Germline values: CDR1 LNHNV, CDR2 YYDKDF (reference sequence). Between the trimmed V and J ends, which lost 0 bases and 3 bases, there was a span of 9 bases.

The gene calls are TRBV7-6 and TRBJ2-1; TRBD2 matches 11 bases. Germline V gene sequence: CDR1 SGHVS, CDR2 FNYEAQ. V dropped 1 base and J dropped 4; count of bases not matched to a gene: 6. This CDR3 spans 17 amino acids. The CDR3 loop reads CASSLGGTSGPYNEQFF. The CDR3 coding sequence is TGTGCCAGCAGCTTAGGAGGGACTAGCGGCCCATACAATGAGCAGTTCTTC.

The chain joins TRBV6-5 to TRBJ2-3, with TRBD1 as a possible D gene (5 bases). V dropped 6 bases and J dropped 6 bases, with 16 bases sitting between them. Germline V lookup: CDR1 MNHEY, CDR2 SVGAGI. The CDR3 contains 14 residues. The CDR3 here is CASSDRWARDTQYF. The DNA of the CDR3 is TGTGCCAGCAGCGACAGATGGGCGAGGGATACGCAGTATTTT.

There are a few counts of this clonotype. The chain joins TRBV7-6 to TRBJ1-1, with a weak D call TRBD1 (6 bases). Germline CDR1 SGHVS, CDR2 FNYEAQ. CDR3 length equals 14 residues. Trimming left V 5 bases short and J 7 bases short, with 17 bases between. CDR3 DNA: TGTGCCAGCAGCCTACCCGTGGACAGATATGAAGCTTTCTTT. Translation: CASSLPVDRYEAFF.

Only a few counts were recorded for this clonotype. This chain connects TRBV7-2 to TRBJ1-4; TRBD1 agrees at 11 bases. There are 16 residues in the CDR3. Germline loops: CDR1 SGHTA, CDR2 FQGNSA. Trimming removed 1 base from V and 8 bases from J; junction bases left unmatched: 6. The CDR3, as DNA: TGTGCCAGCAGCTTAGTTACCGGGACAGGGGGAGAAAAACTGTTTTTT. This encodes CASSLVTGTGGEKLFF.

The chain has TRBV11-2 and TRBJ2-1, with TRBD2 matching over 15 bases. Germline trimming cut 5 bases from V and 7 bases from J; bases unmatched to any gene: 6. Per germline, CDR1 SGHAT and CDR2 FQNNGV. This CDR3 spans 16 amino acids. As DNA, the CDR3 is TGTGCCAGCAGCGACCGGACTAGCGGGGGGGGGAATGAGCAGTTCTTC. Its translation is CASSDRTSGGGNEQFF.

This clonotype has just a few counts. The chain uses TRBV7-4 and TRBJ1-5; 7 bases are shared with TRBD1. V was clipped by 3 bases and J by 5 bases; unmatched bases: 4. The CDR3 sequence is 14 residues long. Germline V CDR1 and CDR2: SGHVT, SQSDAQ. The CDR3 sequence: CASSFNTGDQPQHF. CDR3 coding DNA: TGTGCCAGCAGCTTCAACACAGGGGATCAGCCCCAGCATTTT.

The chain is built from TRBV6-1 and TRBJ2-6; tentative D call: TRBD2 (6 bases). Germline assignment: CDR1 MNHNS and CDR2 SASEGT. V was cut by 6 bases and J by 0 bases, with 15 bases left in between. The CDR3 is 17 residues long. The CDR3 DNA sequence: TGTGCCAGCAGCCCGGGACTGCCGACCTCTGGGGCCAACGTCCTGACTTTC. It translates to CASSPGLPTSGANVLTF.

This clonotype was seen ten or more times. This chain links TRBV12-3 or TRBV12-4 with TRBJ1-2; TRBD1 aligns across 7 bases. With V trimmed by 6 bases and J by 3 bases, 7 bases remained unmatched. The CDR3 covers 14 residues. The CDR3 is CASSYTGQHYGYTF. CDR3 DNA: TGTGCCAGCAGCTATACGGGACAGCACTATGGCTACACCTTC.

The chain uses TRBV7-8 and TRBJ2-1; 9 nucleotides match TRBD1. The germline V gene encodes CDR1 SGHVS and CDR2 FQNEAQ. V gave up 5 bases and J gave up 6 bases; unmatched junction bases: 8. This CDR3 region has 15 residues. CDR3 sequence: CASSNLRTGANEQFF. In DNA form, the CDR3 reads TGTGCCAGCAGCAACCTTAGGACAGGGGCCAATGAGCAGTTCTTC.

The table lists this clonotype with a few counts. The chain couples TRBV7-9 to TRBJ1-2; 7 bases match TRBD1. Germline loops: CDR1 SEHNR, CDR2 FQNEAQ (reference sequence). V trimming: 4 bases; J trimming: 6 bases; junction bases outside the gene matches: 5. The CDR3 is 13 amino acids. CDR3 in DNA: TGTGCCAGCAGCTCCTTCGACAGGGATGGCTACACCTTC. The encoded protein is CASSSFDRDGYTF.

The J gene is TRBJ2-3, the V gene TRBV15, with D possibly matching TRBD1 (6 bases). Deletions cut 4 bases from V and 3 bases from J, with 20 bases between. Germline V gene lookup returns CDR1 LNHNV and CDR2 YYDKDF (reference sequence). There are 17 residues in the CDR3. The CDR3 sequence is CATSTPTTGIRTDTQYF. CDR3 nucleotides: TGTGCCACCAGCACGCCGACGACAGGAATAAGAACAGATACGCAGTATTTT. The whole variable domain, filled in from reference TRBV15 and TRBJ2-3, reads DAMVIQNPRYQVTQFGKPVTLSCSQTLNHNVMYWYQQKSSQAPKLLFHYYDKDFNNEADTPDNFQSRRPNTSFCFLDIRSPGLGDTAMYLCATSTPTTGIRTDTQYFGPGTRLTVL.

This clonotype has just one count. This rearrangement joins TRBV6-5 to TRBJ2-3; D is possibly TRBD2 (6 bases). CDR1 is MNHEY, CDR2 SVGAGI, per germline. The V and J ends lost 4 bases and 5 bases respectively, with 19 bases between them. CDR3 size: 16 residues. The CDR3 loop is CASSSGQAGPKDTQYF. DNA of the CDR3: TGTGCCAGCAGTTCGGGGCAAGCGGGCCCCAAAGATACGCAGTATTTT.

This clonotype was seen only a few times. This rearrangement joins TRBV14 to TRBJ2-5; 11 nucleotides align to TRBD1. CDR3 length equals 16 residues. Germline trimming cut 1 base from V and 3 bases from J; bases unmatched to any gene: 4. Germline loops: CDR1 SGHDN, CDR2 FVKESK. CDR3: CASSQGPGQGEETQYF. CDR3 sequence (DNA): TGTGCCAGCAGCCAAGGACCGGGACAGGGGGAAGAGACCCAGTACTTC.

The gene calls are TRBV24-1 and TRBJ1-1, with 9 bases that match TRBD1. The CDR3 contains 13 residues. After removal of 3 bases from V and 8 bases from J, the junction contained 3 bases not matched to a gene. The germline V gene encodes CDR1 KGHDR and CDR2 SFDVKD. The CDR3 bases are TGTGCCACCAGTGATCCTGACAGGGGGGAAGCTTTCTTT. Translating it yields CATSDPDRGEAFF.

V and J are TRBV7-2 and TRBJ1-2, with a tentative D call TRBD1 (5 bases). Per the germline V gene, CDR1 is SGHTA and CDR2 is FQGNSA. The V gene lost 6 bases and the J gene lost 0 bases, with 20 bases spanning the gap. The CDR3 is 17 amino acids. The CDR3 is CASRGVSWVAPNYGYTF. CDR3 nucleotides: TGTGCCAGCAGGGGGGTATCGTGGGTCGCACCTAACTATGGCTACACCTTC.

The CDR3 loop reads CASSDPAGGPYTF. The CDR3 coding sequence is TGTGCCAGCAGCGACCCGGCAGGGGGTCCCTACACCTTC. J is TRBJ1-2 and V is TRBV7-4; 7 nucleotides match TRBD1. Germline CDR1 is SGHVT and CDR2 is SQSDAQ. This CDR3 has 13 residues. Losses at the gene ends were 5 bases for V and 10 bases for J; bases not matched to a gene: 10.

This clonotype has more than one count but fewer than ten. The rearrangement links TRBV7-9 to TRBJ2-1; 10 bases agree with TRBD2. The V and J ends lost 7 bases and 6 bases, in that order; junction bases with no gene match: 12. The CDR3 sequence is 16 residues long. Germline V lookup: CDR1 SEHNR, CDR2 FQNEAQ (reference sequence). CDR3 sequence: CASTPLVRTSGNEQFF. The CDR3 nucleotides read TGTGCCAGCACCCCGTTGGTTAGGACTAGCGGCAATGAGCAGTTCTTC.

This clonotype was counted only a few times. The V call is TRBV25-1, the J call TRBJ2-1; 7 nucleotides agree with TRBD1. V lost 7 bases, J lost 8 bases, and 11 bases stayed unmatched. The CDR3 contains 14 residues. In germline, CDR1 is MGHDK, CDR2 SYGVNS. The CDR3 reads CASNSEGGAYEQFF. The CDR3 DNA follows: TGTGCCAGCAATAGTGAAGGGGGCGCATATGAGCAGTTCTTC.

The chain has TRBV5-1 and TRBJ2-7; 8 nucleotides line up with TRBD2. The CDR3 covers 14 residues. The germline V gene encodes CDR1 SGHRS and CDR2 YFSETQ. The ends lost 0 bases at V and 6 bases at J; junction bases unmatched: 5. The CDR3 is CASSLAPLAGEQYF. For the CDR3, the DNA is TGCGCCAGCAGCTTGGCCCCCCTAGCGGGCGAGCAGTACTTC. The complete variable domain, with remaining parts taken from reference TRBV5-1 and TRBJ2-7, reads KAGVTQTPRYLIKTRGQQVTLSCSPISGHRSVSWYQQTPGQGLQFLFEYFSETQRNKGNFPGRFSGRQFSNSRSEMNVSTLELGDSALYLCASSLAPLAGEQYFGPGTRLTVT.

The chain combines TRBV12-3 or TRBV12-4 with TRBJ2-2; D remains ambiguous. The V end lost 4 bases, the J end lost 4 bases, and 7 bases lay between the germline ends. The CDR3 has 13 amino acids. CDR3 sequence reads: CASSWARTGELFF. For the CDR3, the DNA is TGTGCCAGCAGTTGGGCTCGCACCGGGGAGCTGTTTTTT.